This T cell receptor (beta chain) originates from a study of T cells in Graves' hyperthyroidism and ophthalmopathy. General study results and limits: A 13 V-J signature model discriminated ophthalmopathy versus stable hyperthyroidism.

Thyroid ultrasound, orbital computed tomography, clinical symptoms, and serum thyroxine and TRAb underpinned diagnoses. The TCR beta CDR3 regions underwent amplification using RNA transcripts as the source. The primer set for the first-round RT-PCR of the TCR CDR3 was HTBI. MiXCR was run by TCRdb on the multiplex PCR reads, yielding one entry per CDR3 protein. The sample holds approximately 560,000 distinct CDR3 sequences; about a sixth are singletons and the top ten take approximately 7%. This clonotype was seen a handful of times. Antigen unknown. The origin of this receptor is a woman aged 25 to 39 with Graves' hyperthyroidism. Specimen: blood.

The CDR3: CASSQDFGRIYEQYF. In DNA, the CDR3 is TGCGCCAGCAGCCAAGATTTTGGCAGGATCTACGAGCAGTACTTC. The J gene is TRBJ2-7, the V gene TRBV4-3; D call uncertain. Germline CDR1 is LGHNA and CDR2 is YSLEER. The CDR3 totals 15 residues. V lost 0 bases and J 3 bases, leaving 12 bases between the germline ends.